Listed below are T cell receptor beta chains from one sample, sequenced in a study of identical twins. Using its own MiXCR run on the 5' RACE reads, TCRdb lists one record per CDR3 protein. The table records about 300,000 distinct CDR3 sequences, 9% to 15% of them present only once. The same data also contributed to another study, on yellow fever vaccine responses in identical twins.

The sample consisted of CD8+ T cells sorted from blood. All receptors derive from a woman in her late teens or twenties in good health. Both conserved end residues are part of each CDR3. The D gene is left open where the match is weak. A clone size is listed for some rows: how often the clone was seen (once, few, many), or a class if it is expanded.

D: -
size: -
J: TRBJ2-7
V: TRBV6-5
DNA: TGTGCCAGCAGTTCTCCTCGACTAGGGTCCTACGAGCAGTACTTC
CDR3: CASSSPRLGSYEQYF

D: -
size: many
J: TRBJ2-3
V: TRBV7-8
DNA: TGTGCCAGCAGCTTGGGTACAGATACGCAGTATTTT
CDR3: CASSLGTDTQYF

D: TRBD1
size: many
J: TRBJ2-1
V: TRBV12-3/TRBV12-4
DNA: TGTGCCAGCAGTCCCCCGACAGGGGGTGTGTACAATGAGCAGTTCTTC
CDR3: CASSPPTGGVYNEQFF

D: -
size: many
J: TRBJ2-4
V: TRBV27
DNA: TGTGCCAGCAGTTCAGGGGCTATGGGGGTAAACATTCAGTACTTC
CDR3: CASSSGAMGVNIQYF

D: -
size: -
J: TRBJ2-5
V: TRBV4-1
DNA: TGCGCCAGCAGCCTCGGGACTTTTGAGACCCAGTACTTC
CDR3: CASSLGTFETQYF

D: -
size: many
J: TRBJ2-3
V: TRBV7-6
DNA: TGTGCCAGCAGCTTAGTGGTTGGCTGGGGAACAGATACGCAGTATTTT
CDR3: CASSLVVGWGTDTQYF

D: TRBD2
size: many
J: TRBJ2-2
V: TRBV5-5
DNA: TGTGCCAGCAGCCCCGGGGGCAGCGGGGGGCCAAACACCGGGGAGCTGTTTTTT
CDR3: CASSPGGSGGPNTGELFF

D: TRBD1
size: -
J: TRBJ2-7
V: TRBV14
DNA: TGTGCCAGCAGCCACGATGGACAGGGCTACGAGCAGTACTTC
CDR3: CASSHDGQGYEQYF

D: -
size: many
J: TRBJ2-3
V: TRBV29-1
DNA: TGCAGCGTTGAAGCGGGTCTAGGCGGAAGGGACACAGATACGCAGTATTTT
CDR3: CSVEAGLGGRDTDTQYF

D: -
size: few
J: TRBJ2-2
V: TRBV6-5
DNA: TGTGCCAGCAGTTACTCAGGGACTTCCACCGGGGAGCTGTTTTTT
CDR3: CASSYSGTSTGELFF

D: -
size: many
J: TRBJ2-2
V: TRBV12-3/TRBV12-4
DNA: TGTGCCAGCAGCAAGTCCGGGGGAACCGGGGAGCTGTTTTTT
CDR3: CASSKSGGTGELFF

D: -
size: few
J: TRBJ2-1
V: TRBV7-2
DNA: TGTGCCAGCAGCGTTAGCCGGAACTACCTGCGAGGATCCTACAATGAGCAGTTCTTC
CDR3: CASSVSRNYLRGSYNEQFF

D: -
size: -
J: TRBJ2-5
V: TRBV6-1
DNA: TGTGCCAGCAGTGGGTCCGCGGCTTACCAAGAGACCCAGTACTTC
CDR3: CASSGSAAYQETQYF

D: TRBD2
size: few
J: TRBJ2-1
V: TRBV9
DNA: TGTGCCAGCAGCGCTTACGGGGGGGCCAATAATGAGCAGTTCTTC
CDR3: CASSAYGGANNEQFF

D: -
size: -
J: TRBJ2-1
V: TRBV20-1
DNA: TGCAGTGCTAGAGATACCGTCTCCTACAATGAGCAGTTCTTC
CDR3: CSARDTVSYNEQFF

D: TRBD1
size: few
J: TRBJ1-2
V: TRBV5-6
DNA: TGTGCCAGCAGCTTGGGGGACAGGGAATATGGCTACACCTTC
CDR3: CASSLGDREYGYTF

D: TRBD1
size: few
J: TRBJ2-5
V: TRBV20-1
DNA: TGCAGTGCTAGGGGGACAGGGGGCATAGAGACCCAGTACTTC
CDR3: CSARGTGGIETQYF

D: TRBD1
size: many
J: TRBJ2-5
V: TRBV12-3/TRBV12-4
DNA: TGTGCCAGCAGTCCCGGGACAGGGGGTGGAGAGACCCAGTACTTC
CDR3: CASSPGTGGGETQYF

D: -
size: -
J: TRBJ1-5
V: TRBV15
DNA: TGTGCCACCAGCTCTTATCACAATCAGCCCCAGCATTTT
CDR3: CATSSYHNQPQHF

D: TRBD1
size: few
J: TRBJ2-3
V: TRBV7-8
DNA: TGTGCCAGCAGCTCACCGGGACAGGGGTATGCAGATACGCAGTATTTT
CDR3: CASSSPGQGYADTQYF

D: -
size: -
J: TRBJ2-6
V: TRBV25-1
DNA: TGTGCCAGCAGTCCACGTCACGGTCAGGTCCTCGTCGGGGCCAACGTCCTGACTTTC
CDR3: CASSPRHGQVLVGANVLTF

D: -
size: -
J: TRBJ2-1
V: TRBV21-1
DNA: TGTGCCAGCAGCTCTCCCGCGGAATCCTACAATGAGCAGTTCTTC
CDR3: CASSSPAESYNEQFF

D: TRBD1
size: -
J: TRBJ2-1
V: TRBV3-1
DNA: TGTGCCAGCAGCCGTCCGGGACAGGGGGCCGGTGAGCAGTTCTTC
CDR3: CASSRPGQGAGEQFF

D: TRBD1
size: few
J: TRBJ1-5
V: TRBV27
DNA: TGTGCCAGCAGTTTAAGACAGGGTGAGGGTCAGCCCCAGCATTTT
CDR3: CASSLRQGEGQPQHF

D: -
size: -
J: TRBJ1-1
V: TRBV27
DNA: TGTGCCAGCAGTTCACCGGGACGGGTGAACACTGAAGCTTTCTTT
CDR3: CASSSPGRVNTEAFF

D: TRBD2
size: many
J: TRBJ2-7
V: TRBV4-1
DNA: TGCGCCAGCAGCCTTAGCGGGAGTCGTGACGAGCAGTACTTC
CDR3: CASSLSGSRDEQYF

D: -
size: -
J: TRBJ1-2
V: TRBV5-1
DNA: TGCGCCAGCAGCTTATCGCCAGATAAGGGAGTCTATGGCTACACCTTC
CDR3: CASSLSPDKGVYGYTF

D: TRBD1
size: -
J: TRBJ1-2
V: TRBV7-8
DNA: TGTGCCAGCAGCCTTGGACAGGGCGAAGGCTACACCTTC
CDR3: CASSLGQGEGYTF

D: TRBD1
size: -
J: TRBJ2-7
V: TRBV27
DNA: TGTGCCAGCAGTCCGGCAGGGGGTTTCTCCTACGAGCAGTACTTC
CDR3: CASSPAGGFSYEQYF

D: -
size: few
J: TRBJ1-5
V: TRBV15
DNA: TGTGCCACCAGCGAGGGGAAAGGGACCAGCAATCAGCCCCAGCATTTT
CDR3: CATSEGKGTSNQPQHF

D: TRBD2
size: few
J: TRBJ2-3
V: TRBV9
DNA: TGTGCCAGCAGCCAGGGCGGAAGCGGGGGGGTCACAGATACGCAGTATTTT
CDR3: CASSQGGSGGVTDTQYF

D: -
size: many
J: TRBJ1-1
V: TRBV5-5
DNA: TGTGCCAGCTTGGGAAACACTGAAGCTTTCTTT
CDR3: CASLGNTEAFF

D: -
size: -
J: TRBJ1-2
V: TRBV14
DNA: TGTGCCAGCAGCGGACGTTCACAGGGATTCTATGGCTACACCTTC
CDR3: CASSGRSQGFYGYTF

D: -
size: -
J: TRBJ1-5
V: TRBV2
DNA: TGTGCCAGCAATGATGGGGGTGGAGGTCAGCCCCAGCATTTT
CDR3: CASNDGGGGQPQHF

D: -
size: few
J: TRBJ1-1
V: TRBV28
DNA: TGTGCCAGCAGTTCTCCACATTTTTCTGACATGAACACTGAAGCTTTCTTT
CDR3: CASSSPHFSDMNTEAFF

D: -
size: many
J: TRBJ2-5
V: TRBV29-1
DNA: TGCAGCGTTGAAGATCGGTGGGGAGAGACCCAGTACTTC
CDR3: CSVEDRWGETQYF

D: -
size: -
J: TRBJ2-7
V: TRBV9
DNA: TGTGCCTCAGGGGGGGGCAGCTTGGCTTTTCCAAGGGACGAGCAGTACTTC
CDR3: CASGGGSLAFPRDEQYF

D: -
size: once
J: TRBJ2-1
V: TRBV6-1
DNA: TGTGCCAGCAGTGAAGATTTGAGCAGCTCCTACAATGAGCAGTTCTTC
CDR3: CASSEDLSSSYNEQFF

D: -
size: few
J: TRBJ2-2
V: TRBV25-1
DNA: TGTGCCAGCAGCTCTGTGGGTAATGGGGCGAACACCGGGGAGCTGTTTTTT
CDR3: CASSSVGNGANTGELFF

D: TRBD1
size: many
J: TRBJ1-1
V: TRBV27
DNA: TGTGCCAGCAGGTTAACCGGGACAGGGCTTGAAGCTTTCTTT
CDR3: CASRLTGTGLEAFF

D: TRBD1
size: few
J: TRBJ2-3
V: TRBV10-2
DNA: TGCGCCAGCAGTGATGACAGGGGTTTGGATACGCAGTATTTT
CDR3: CASSDDRGLDTQYF

D: TRBD2
size: -
J: TRBJ2-1
V: TRBV5-6
DNA: TGTGCCAGCAGCTTCACTAGCGGTGAGTCCTACAATGAGCAGTTCTTC
CDR3: CASSFTSGESYNEQFF

D: -
size: few
J: TRBJ2-7
V: TRBV28
DNA: TGTGCCAGCAGACATCCACGGGGGCGGGAACTGCGCTACGAGCAGTACTTC
CDR3: CASRHPRGRELRYEQYF

D: -
size: -
J: TRBJ2-3
V: TRBV7-9
DNA: TGTGCCAGCAGACCCGGACAGAAGAGCACAGATACGCAGTATTTT
CDR3: CASRPGQKSTDTQYF